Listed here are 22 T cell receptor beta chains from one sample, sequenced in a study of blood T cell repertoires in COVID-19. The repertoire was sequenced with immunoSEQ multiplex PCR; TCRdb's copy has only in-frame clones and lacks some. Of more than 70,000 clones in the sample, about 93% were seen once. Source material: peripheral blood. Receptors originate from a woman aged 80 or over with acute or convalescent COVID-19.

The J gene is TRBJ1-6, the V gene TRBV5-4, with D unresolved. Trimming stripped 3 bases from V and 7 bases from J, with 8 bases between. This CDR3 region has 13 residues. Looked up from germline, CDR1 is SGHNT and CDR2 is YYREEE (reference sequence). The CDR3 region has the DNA TGTGCCAGCAGCTCCGGACTAAATTCACCCCTCCACTTT. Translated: CASSSGLNSPLHF.

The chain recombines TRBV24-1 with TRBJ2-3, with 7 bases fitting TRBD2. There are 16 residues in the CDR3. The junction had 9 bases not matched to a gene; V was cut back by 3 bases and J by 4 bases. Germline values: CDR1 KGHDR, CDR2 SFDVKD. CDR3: CATSDTRIAGADTQYF. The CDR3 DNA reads TGTGCCACCAGTGATACCCGTATTGCGGGGGCAGATACGCAGTATTTT.

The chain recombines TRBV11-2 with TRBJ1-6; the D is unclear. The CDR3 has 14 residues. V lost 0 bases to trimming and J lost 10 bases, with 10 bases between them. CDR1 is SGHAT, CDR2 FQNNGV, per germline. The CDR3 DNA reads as TGTGCCAGCAGCTTAGAGAGGGAATGGTCACCCCTCCACTTT. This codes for CASSLEREWSPLHF.

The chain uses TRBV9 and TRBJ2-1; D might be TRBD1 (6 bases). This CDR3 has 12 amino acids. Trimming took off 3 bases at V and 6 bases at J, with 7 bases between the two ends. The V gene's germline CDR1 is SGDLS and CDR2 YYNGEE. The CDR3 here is CASSEQGNEQFF. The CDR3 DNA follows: TGTGCCAGCAGCGAACAGGGCAATGAGCAGTTCTTC.

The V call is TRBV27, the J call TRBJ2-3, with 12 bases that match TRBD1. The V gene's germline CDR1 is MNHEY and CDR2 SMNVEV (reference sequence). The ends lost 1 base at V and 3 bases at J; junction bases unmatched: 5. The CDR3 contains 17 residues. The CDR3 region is CASSLWAGQGATDTQYF. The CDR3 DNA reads TGTGCCAGCAGTTTATGGGCGGGACAGGGGGCGACAGATACGCAGTATTTT.

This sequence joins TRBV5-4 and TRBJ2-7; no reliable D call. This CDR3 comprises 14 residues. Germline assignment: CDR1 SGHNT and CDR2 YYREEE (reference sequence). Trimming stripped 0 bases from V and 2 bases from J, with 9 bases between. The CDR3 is CASSLGQGPYEQYF. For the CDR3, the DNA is TGTGCCAGCAGCTTGGGACAAGGCCCCTACGAGCAGTACTTC.

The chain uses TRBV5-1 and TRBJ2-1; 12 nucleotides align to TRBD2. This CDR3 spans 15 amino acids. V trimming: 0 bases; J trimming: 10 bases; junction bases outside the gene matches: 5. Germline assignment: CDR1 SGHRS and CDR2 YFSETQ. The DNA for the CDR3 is TGCGCCAGCAGCTTGGCGACTAGCGGGAGTGGCGAGCAGTTCTTC. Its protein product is CASSLATSGSGEQFF.

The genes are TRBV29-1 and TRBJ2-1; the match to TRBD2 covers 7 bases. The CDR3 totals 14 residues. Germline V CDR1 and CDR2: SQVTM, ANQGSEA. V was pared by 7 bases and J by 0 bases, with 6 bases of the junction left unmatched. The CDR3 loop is CSAKGGSSYNEQFF. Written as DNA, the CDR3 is TGCAGCGCCAAGGGCGGGAGCTCCTACAATGAGCAGTTCTTC.

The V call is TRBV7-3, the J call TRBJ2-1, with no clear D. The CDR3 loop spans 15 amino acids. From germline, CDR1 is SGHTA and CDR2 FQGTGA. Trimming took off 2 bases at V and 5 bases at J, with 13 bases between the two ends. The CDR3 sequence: CASSLEVTVNNEQFF. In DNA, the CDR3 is TGTGCCAGCAGCTTAGAGGTGACGGTGAACAATGAGCAGTTCTTC.

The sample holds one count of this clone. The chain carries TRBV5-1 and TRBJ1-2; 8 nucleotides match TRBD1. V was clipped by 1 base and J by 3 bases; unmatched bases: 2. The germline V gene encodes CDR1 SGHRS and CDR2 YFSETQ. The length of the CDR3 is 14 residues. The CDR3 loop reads CASSLQGADYGYTF. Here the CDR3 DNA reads TGCGCCAGCAGCTTGCAGGGGGCGGACTATGGCTACACCTTC.

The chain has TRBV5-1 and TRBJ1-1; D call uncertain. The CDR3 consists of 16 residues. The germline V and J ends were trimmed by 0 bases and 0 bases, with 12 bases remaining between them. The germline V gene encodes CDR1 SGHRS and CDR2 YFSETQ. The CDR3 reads CASSLESGSLNTEAFF. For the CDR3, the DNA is TGCGCCAGCAGCTTGGAATCAGGCTCCCTGAACACTGAAGCTTTCTTT.

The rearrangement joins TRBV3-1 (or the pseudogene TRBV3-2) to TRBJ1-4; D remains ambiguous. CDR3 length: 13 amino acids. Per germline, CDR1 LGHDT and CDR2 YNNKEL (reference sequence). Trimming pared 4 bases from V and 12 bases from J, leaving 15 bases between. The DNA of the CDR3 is TGTGCCAGCAGCCCATCGCTCATCAGTGAACTGTTTTTT. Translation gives CASSPSLISELFF.

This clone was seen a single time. The DNA for the CDR3 is TGTGCCAGCAGCCGGGGGTACCAAGAGACCCAGTACTTC. Its translation is CASSRGYQETQYF. The chain has TRBV28 and TRBJ2-5; a possible D gene is TRBD2 (6 bases). The ends were cut back, 6 bases at V and 0 bases at J, with 8 bases in the middle. The CDR3 contains 13 residues. The germline gives CDR1 MDHEN, CDR2 SYDVKM. Drawing the rest from reference TRBV28 and TRBJ2-5, the complete variable domain is DVKVTQSSRYLVKRTGEKVFLECVQDMDHENMFWYRQDPGLGLRLIYFSYDVKMKEKGDIPEGYSVSREKKERFSLILESASTNQTSMYLCASSRGYQETQYFGPGTRLLVL.

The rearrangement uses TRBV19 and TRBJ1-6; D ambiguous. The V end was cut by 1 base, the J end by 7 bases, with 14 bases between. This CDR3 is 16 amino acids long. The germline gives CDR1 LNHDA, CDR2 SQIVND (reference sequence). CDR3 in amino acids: CASSIGLGVLNSPLHF. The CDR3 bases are TGTGCCAGTAGTATAGGCCTCGGGGTACTCAATTCACCCCTCCACTTT.

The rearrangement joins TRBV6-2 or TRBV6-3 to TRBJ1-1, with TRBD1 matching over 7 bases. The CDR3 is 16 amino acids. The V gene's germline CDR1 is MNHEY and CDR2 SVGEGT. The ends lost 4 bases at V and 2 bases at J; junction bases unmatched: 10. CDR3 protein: CASSSWRGQRNTEAFF. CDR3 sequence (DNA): TGTGCCAGCAGTTCCTGGAGGGGACAGAGAAACACTGAAGCTTTCTTT.

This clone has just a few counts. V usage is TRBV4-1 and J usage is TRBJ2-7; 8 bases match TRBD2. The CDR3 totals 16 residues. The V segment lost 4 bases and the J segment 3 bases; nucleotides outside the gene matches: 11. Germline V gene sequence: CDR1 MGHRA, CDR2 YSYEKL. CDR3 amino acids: CASSLTATSEFYEQYF. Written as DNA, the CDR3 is TGCGCCAGCAGCCTAACGGCGACTAGCGAATTCTACGAGCAGTACTTC.

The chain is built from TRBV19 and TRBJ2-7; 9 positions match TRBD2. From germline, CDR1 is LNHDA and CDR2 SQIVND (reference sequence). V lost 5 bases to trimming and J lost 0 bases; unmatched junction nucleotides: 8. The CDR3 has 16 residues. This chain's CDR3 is CASSGRGLAHSYEQYF. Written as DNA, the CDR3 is TGTGCCAGTAGTGGAAGGGGACTAGCCCACTCCTACGAGCAGTACTTC.

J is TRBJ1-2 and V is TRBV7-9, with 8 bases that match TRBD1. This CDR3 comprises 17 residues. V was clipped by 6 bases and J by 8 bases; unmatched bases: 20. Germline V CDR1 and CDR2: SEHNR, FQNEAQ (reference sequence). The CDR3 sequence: CASSSGGTGASLRGYTF. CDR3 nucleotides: TGTGCCAGCAGTTCAGGGGGGACAGGCGCATCTTTGAGGGGCTACACCTTC.

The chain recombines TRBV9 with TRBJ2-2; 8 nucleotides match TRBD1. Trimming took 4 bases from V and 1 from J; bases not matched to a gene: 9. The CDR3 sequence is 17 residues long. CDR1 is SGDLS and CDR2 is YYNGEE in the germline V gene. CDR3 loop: CASSSRTTGVNTGELFF. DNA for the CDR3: TGTGCCAGCAGCTCACGCACGACAGGGGTGAACACCGGGGAGCTGTTTTTT.

The DNA for the CDR3 is TGTGCCAGTAGTAAGGGGAACAGGGGGTATGGTCAGCCCCAGCATTTT. The encoded protein is CASSKGNRGYGQPQHF. The chain is built from TRBV19 and TRBJ1-5, with TRBD1 matching 8 bases. The J segment lost 6 bases and the V segment lost 4 bases, leaving 11 bases of the junction unmatched. CDR3 length equals 16 residues. Germline CDR1 and CDR2: LNHDA and SQIVND (reference sequence).

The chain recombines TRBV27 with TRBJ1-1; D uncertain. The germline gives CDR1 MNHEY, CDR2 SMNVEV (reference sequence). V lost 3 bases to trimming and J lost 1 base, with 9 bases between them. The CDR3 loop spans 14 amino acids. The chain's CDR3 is CASSLAGRNTEAFF. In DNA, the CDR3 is TGTGCCAGCAGTTTGGCGGGGAGGAACACTGAAGCTTTCTTT.

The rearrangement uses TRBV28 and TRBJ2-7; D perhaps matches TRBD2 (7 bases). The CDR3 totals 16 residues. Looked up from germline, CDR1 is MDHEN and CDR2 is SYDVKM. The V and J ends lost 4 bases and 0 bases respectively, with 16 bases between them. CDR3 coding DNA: TGTGCCAGCAGTTCAATCCTGGCGGGGGCCTCCTACGAGCAGTACTTC. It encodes CASSSILAGASYEQYF.